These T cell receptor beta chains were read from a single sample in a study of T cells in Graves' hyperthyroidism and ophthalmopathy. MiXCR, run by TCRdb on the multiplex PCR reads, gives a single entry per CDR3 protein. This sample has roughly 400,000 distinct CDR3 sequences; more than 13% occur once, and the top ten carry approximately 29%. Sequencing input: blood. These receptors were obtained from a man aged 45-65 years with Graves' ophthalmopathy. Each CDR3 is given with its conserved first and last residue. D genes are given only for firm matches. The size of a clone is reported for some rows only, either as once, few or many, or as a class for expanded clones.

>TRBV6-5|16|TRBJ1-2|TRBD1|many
CASSYSRTGGNYGYTF
TGTGCCAGCAGTTACTCCAGGACAGGGGGGAACTATGGCTACACCTTC
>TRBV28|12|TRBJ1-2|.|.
CASSSTGYGCTF
TGTGCCAGCAGTTCTACAGGATATGGCTGCACCTTC
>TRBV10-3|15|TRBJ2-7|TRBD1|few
CAISGRQGLSYEQYF
TGTGCCATCAGTGGCAGACAGGGGCTCTCCTACGAGCAGTACTTC
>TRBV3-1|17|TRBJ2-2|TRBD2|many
CASRQAGTSGHTGELFF
TGTGCCAGCAGACAAGCGGGGACTAGCGGCCACACCGGGGAGCTGTTTTTT
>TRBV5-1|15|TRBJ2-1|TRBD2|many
CASSLIGSGRSEQFF
TGCGCCAGCAGCTTGATAGGTAGCGGGAGAAGTGAGCAGTTCTTC
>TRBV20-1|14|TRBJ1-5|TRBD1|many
CSARRTGRNQPQHF
TGCAGTGCTAGACGGACAGGGCGAAATCAGCCCCAGCATTTT
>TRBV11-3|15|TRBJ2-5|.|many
CASSQRLEAQETQYF
TGTGCCAGCAGCCAGAGACTGGAAGCCCAAGAGACCCAGTACTTC
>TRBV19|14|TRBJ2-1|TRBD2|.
CASRLRETYNEQFF
TGTGCCAGTAGGTTGCGGGAGACGTACAATGAGCAGTTCTTC
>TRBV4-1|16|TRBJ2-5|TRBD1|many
CASSQDSRTGGIGAYF
TGCGCCAGCAGCCAAGATTCCAGGACAGGGGGCATTGGGGCGTACTTC
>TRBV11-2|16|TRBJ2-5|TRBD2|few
CASSQSLAGGRETQYF
TGTGCCAGCAGCCAAAGCCTAGCGGGAGGTCGAGAGACCCAGTACTTC
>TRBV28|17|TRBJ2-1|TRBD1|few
CASREGTGLGSYNEQFF
TGTGCCAGCAGAGAAGGGACAGGATTGGGCTCCTACAATGAGCAGTTCTTC
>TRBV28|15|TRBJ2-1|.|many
CASRGRGGSYNEQFF
TGTGCCAGCAGGGGTAGAGGAGGCTCCTACAATGAGCAGTTCTTC
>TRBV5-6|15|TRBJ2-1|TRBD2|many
CASSLGLARVNEQFF
TGTGCCAGCAGCTTGGGACTAGCTAGGGTCAATGAGCAGTTCTTC
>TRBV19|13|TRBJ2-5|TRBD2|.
CASSMDTGTSAYF
TGTGCCAGTAGTATGGATACCGGGACTAGCGCGTACTTC
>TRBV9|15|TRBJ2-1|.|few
CASSVSWGEGNEQLF
.
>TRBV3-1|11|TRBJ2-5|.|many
CASTLLETQYF
TGTGCCAGCACCCTCCTTGAGACCCAGTACTTC
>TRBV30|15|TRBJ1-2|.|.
CAQKRPGTWVYGYTF
TGTGCCCAAAAACGGCCCGGGACGTGGGTCTATGGCTACACCTTC
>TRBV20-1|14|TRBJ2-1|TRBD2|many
CSALWTSGRNEQFF
TGCAGTGCCCTCTGGACTAGCGGGAGGAATGAGCAGTTCTTC
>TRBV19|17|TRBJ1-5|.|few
CASSPSEGNRGNQPQHF
TGTGCCAGTAGTCCATCCGAGGGGAACAGGGGCAATCAGCCCCAGCATTTT
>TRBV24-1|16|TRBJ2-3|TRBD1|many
CATSDFSGGVGDTQYF
TGTGCCACCAGTGATTTTTCAGGGGGCGTGGGAGATACGCAGTATTTT
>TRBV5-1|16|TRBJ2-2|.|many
CASSLVVSRNTGELFF
TGCGCCAGCAGCTTGGTAGTATCCCGAAACACCGGGGAGCTGTTTTTT
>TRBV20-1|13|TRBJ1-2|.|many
CSARDQVNYGYTF
TGCAGTGCTAGAGATCAAGTTAACTATGGCTACACCTTC
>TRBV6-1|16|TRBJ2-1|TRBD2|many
CASSYQSGLGVDEQFF
TGTGCCAGCAGTTATCAGTCGGGACTAGGTGTCGATGAGCAGTTCTTC
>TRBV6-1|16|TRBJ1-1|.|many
CASRPRDRSGNTEAFF
TGTGCCAGCAGACCCAGGGACCGTTCGGGGAACACTGAAGCTTTCTTT
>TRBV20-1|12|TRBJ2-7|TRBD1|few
CSVGTDDYGQYF
TGCAGTGTGGGGACAGACGATTATGGGCAGTACTTC
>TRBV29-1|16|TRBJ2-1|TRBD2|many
CSVDWTSGTFMNEQFF
TGCAGCGTTGACTGGACTAGCGGGACCTTTATGAATGAGCAGTTCTTC
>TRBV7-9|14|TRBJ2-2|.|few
CASSLGVGTGELFF
TGTGCCAGCAGCTTGGGGGTCGGCACCGGGGAGCTGTTTTTT
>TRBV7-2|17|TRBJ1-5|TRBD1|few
CASSLEPQTGGEQPQHF
TGTGCCAGCAGCTTAGAGCCTCAAACAGGGGGCGAGCAGCCCCAGCATTTT
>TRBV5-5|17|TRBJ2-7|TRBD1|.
CASSLAFGTGGTYEQYF
TGTGCCAGCAGCTTGGCCTTTGGGACAGGGGGCACCTACGAGCAGTACTTC
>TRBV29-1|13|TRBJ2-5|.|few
CSVGWARQETQYF
TGCAGCGTTGGGTGGGCCCGACAGGAGACCCAGTACTTC
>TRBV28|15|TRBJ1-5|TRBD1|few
CASRPQGFSNQPQHF
TGTGCCAGCAGGCCACAGGGGTTTAGCAATCAGCCCCAGCATTTT
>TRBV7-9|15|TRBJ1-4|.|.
CASTRRQGINEKLFF
TGTGCCAGCACCCGGAGACAAGGAATTAATGAAAAACTGTTTTTT
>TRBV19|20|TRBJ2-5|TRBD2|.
CASSIDGTSGRGGSRETQYF
TGTGCCAGTAGTATAGACGGGACTAGCGGGAGAGGTGGTTCTCGGGAGACCCAGTACTTC
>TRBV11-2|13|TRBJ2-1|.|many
CASKTGGYNEQFF
TGTGCCAGCAAAACCGGGGGATACAATGAGCAGTTCTTC
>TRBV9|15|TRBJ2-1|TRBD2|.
CASSAEGTSGNEQFF
TGTGCCAGCAGCGCCGAGGGGACTAGCGGCAATGAGCAGTTCTTC
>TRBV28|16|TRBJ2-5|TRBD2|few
CASERTSGRAEGTQYF
TGTGCCAGTGAAAGGACTAGCGGGAGGGCCGAAGGGACCCAGTACTTC
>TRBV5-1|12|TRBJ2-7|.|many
CASSSTSYEQYF
TGCGCCAGCAGCAGCACGTCCTACGAGCAGTACTTC
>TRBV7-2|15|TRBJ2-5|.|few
CASPTPGSGPETQYF
TGTGCCAGCCCAACGCCCGGATCCGGGCCAGAGACCCAGTACTTC
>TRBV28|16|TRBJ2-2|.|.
CASSLGGGHGAGELFF
TGTGCCAGCAGTTTAGGGGGGGGACATGGTGCCGGGGAGCTGTTTTTT
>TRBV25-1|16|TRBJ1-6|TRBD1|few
CASSEWTGAGNSPLHF
TGTGCCAGCAGTGAATGGACAGGCGCGGGTAATTCACCCCTCCACTTT
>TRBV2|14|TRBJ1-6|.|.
CASRWTELNSPLHF
TGTGCCAGCAGATGGACAGAACTTAATTCACCCCTCCACTTT
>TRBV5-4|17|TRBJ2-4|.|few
CASSPNGGASKAHIQYF
TGTGCCAGCAGCCCGAATGGGGGGGCGTCCAAAGCGCACATTCAGTACTTC
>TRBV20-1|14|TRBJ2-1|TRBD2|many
CSAGLAGADNEQFF
TGCAGTGCTGGACTAGCGGGAGCTGACAATGAGCAGTTCTTC
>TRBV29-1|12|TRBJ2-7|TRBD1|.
CSVGTGGNEQYF
TGCAGCGTCGGGACAGGGGGCAATGAGCAGTACTTC
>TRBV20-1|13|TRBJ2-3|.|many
CSTSGSGTDTQYF
TGCAGTACCTCAGGGTCGGGTACAGATACGCAGTATTTT
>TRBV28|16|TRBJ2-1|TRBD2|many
CASSRAAGGIYNEQFF
TGTGCCAGCAGTCGAGCAGCGGGAGGAATCTACAATGAGCAGTTCTTC
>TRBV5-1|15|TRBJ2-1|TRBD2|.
CASSPGLANYNEQFF
TGCGCCAGCAGCCCGGGACTAGCTAACTACAATGAGCAGTTCTTC
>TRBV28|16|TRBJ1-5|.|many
CASRGRAGGANQPQHF
TGTGCCAGCAGAGGCCGGGCGGGTGGAGCTAATCAGCCCCAGCATTTT
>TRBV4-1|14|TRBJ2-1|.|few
CASSQEDVFNEQFF
TGCGCCAGCAGCCAAGAGGACGTATTCAATGAGCAGTTCTTC
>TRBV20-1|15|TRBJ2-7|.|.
CSAEVFQGRTYEQYF
TGCAGTGCCGAGGTGTTTCAGGGCAGGACGTACGAGCAGTACTTC
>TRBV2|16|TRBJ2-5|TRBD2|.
CASLGLAGVEQETQYF
TGTGCCAGCCTGGGACTAGCGGGAGTAGAACAAGAGACCCAGTACTTC
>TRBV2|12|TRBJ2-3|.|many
CASSGRAATQYF
TGTGCCAGCAGTGGCAGGGCAGCTACGCAGTATTTT
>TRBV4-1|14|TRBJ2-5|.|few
CASSHGTNQETQYF
TGCGCCAGCAGCCATGGGACAAACCAAGAGACCCAGTACTTC
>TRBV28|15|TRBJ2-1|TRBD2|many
CATQAGGVSYNEQFF
TGTGCCACCCAAGCGGGAGGAGTCTCCTACAATGAGCAGTTCTTC
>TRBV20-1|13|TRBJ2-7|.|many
CSARKDSPYEQYF
TGCAGTGCTCGTAAGGACAGCCCCTACGAGCAGTACTTC